Listed here are 23 T cell receptor beta chains from one sample, sequenced in a study of early T cells in non-severe SARS-CoV-2 infection. TCRdb passed the 5' RACE reads through MiXCR, listing each CDR3 protein once. The data hold roughly 100,000 distinct CDR3 sequences, with roughly 12% observed a single time. This sample comprised whole blood, obtained at baseline. All receptors come from an adult who was a healthcare worker with PCR-confirmed SARS-CoV-2 infection or an uninfected control (not recorded which).

This clonotype was seen many times. The chain joins TRBV28 to TRBJ2-1, with TRBD2 matching over 8 bases. The CDR3 contains 14 residues. Germline lookup yields CDR1 MDHEN and CDR2 SYDVKM. Losses at the gene ends were 6 bases for V and 7 bases for J; bases not matched to a gene: 8. CDR3 protein: CASSSPGLVNEQFF. The CDR3 nucleotides are TGTGCCAGCAGCTCGCCGGGACTAGTAAATGAGCAGTTCTTC.

The sample holds many counts of this clonotype. The chain joins TRBV29-1 to TRBJ2-7, with 7 bases matching TRBD2. The junction had 11 bases not matched to a gene; V was cut back by 4 bases and J by 2 bases. Germline V CDR1 and CDR2: SQVTM, ANQGSEA. CDR3 length equals 15 residues. CDR3 nucleotide sequence: TGCAGCGTTGGATTGAGACTAGCCGTGACCTACGAGCAGTACTTC. This translates into CSVGLRLAVTYEQYF.

CDR3 sequence (DNA): TGCAGTGCTACCAGGGGCCCTGAAGCTTTCTTT. This encodes CSATRGPEAFF. The chain is built from TRBV20-1 and TRBJ1-1, with D possibly being TRBD1 (6 bases). The CDR3 covers 11 residues. The germline CDR1 and CDR2 sequences are DFQATT and SNEGSKA (reference sequence). Trimming stripped 4 bases from V and 6 bases from J, with 9 bases between.

This clonotype was picked up a small number of times. The chain joins TRBV2 to TRBJ2-1; either TRBD1 or TRBD2 may supply D (6 bases each). The CDR3 consists of 16 residues. Trimming stripped 6 bases from V and 2 bases from J, with 17 bases between. Germline assignment: CDR1 SNHLY and CDR2 FYNNEI. The CDR3 here is CASRDPGAPTYNEQFF. In DNA, the CDR3 is TGTGCCAGCAGGGATCCGGGGGCCCCAACCTACAATGAGCAGTTCTTC.

This CDR3 reads CASSLSSGVVTYEQYF. For the CDR3, the DNA is TGTGCCAGCAGCCTCTCTAGCGGGGTAGTTACCTACGAGCAGTACTTC. V and J are TRBV4-2 and TRBJ2-7; 9 positions match TRBD2. The germline V gene encodes CDR1 LGHNA and CDR2 YNFKEQ. The CDR3 is made up of 16 amino acids. Trimming took 4 bases from V and 2 from J; bases not matched to a gene: 9.

This clonotype was observed a few times. The chain joins TRBV6-2 or TRBV6-3 to TRBJ1-2; D is ambiguous. The CDR3 runs 16 residues. V lost 2 bases and J 3 bases, leaving 16 bases between the germline ends. CDR1 MNHEY and CDR2 SVGEGT come from the germline V gene. The CDR3 coding sequence is TGTGCCAGCAGTTACGAACGCCTCCTCCCCCACTATGGCTACACCTTC. This translates into CASSYERLLPHYGYTF.

This clonotype occurred many times. The genes are TRBV20-1 and TRBJ1-2, with TRBD1 matching over 8 bases. The length of the CDR3 is 15 residues. CDR1 and CDR2 (germline): DFQATT, SNEGSKA (reference sequence). V was clipped by 3 bases and J by 1 base; unmatched bases: 7. CDR3 sequence: CSASRQGSINYGYTF. CDR3 bases: TGCAGTGCTAGCCGACAGGGGTCCATTAACTATGGCTACACCTTC.

The chain joins TRBV5-1 to TRBJ2-2; D not certain. Deletions cut 0 bases from V and 6 bases from J, with 18 bases between. Looked up from germline, CDR1 is SGHRS and CDR2 is YFSETQ. This CDR3 has 17 residues. CDR3: CASSLVAVLGFAGELFF. The CDR3 DNA reads TGCGCCAGCAGCTTGGTGGCGGTGCTCGGGTTCGCCGGGGAGCTGTTTTTT.

The sample holds many counts of this clonotype. The missing conserved phenylalanine or tryptophan at the end of this CDR3 makes a read error likely. The DNA is omitted, as the CDR3 cannot be located on it reliably, and the CDR3 follows TCRdb's listing. The chain carries TRBV10-3 and TRBJ2-5; the tabulated D call, TRBD2, remains unverified against the DNA. The CDR3 contains 10 residues when both ends are counted. Germline lookup yields CDR1 ENHRY and CDR2 SYGVKD. Here the CDR3 reads CAISFPGTYL.

This chain connects TRBV2 to TRBJ2-3; D not resolved. CDR1 and CDR2 from the germline V gene are SNHLY and FYNNEI. There are 13 residues in the CDR3. Trimming cost V 5 bases and J 5 bases, with 11 bases left between them. The CDR3 nucleotides are TGTGCCAGCAGTTGGAGATTAGAAGATACGCAGTATTTT. Translating it yields CASSWRLEDTQYF.

V and J are TRBV20-1 and TRBJ2-7, with D perhaps TRBD2 (5 bases). Germline V gene lookup returns CDR1 DFQATT and CDR2 SNEGSKA (reference sequence). Between the trimmed V and J ends, which lost 3 bases and 3 bases, there was a span of 9 bases. The CDR3 is 12 amino acids. In nucleotides, the CDR3 is TGCAGTGCTAGCCGTAGCGACTACGAGCAGTACTTC. Its protein is CSASRSDYEQYF.

J is TRBJ2-1 and V is TRBV3-1, with unresolved D. Germline V gene sequence: CDR1 LGHDT, CDR2 YNNKEL (reference sequence). V shed 1 base and J shed 5 bases, with 12 bases lying between them. The CDR3 length is 15 residues. CDR3 nucleotide sequence: TGTGCCAGCAGCCAAGTCACCGCTAACCACAATGAGCAGTTCTTC. Amino acid sequence: CASSQVTANHNEQFF.

To note about this clonotype: The junction does not match germline at one end; this may be a read error. V gene TRBV29-1 combines with J gene TRBJ2-2; TRBD2 aligns across 13 bases. Looked up from germline, CDR1 is SQVTM and CDR2 is ANQGSEA. This CDR3 comprises 15 residues. Here the CDR3 DNA reads TGCAGCGTACCAGGTGGGACTAGCGGGAACCGGGAGTTGTTTTTT. It encodes CSVPGGTSGNRELFF.

The V call is TRBV10-3, the J call TRBJ1-1, with unresolved D. This CDR3 is 17 amino acids long. The germline V gene has CDR1 ENHRY and CDR2 SYGVKD. Trimming pared 0 bases from V and 0 bases from J, leaving 14 bases between. CDR3: CAISESRRSGLNTEAFF. CDR3 DNA sequence: TGTGCCATCAGTGAGTCGAGAAGGAGTGGATTGAACACTGAAGCTTTCTTT.

This clonotype has just a few counts. The V gene is TRBV4-1, the J gene TRBJ1-2; D is ambiguous. The CDR3 covers 14 residues. CDR1 is MGHRA, CDR2 YSYEKL, per germline. Trimming pared 4 bases from V and 2 bases from J, leaving 11 bases between. Here the CDR3 reads CASSPLDGNYGYTF. DNA of the CDR3: TGCGCCAGCAGCCCTCTCGACGGAAACTATGGCTACACCTTC.

This clonotype has more than one count but fewer than ten. The chain employs TRBV20-1 and TRBJ2-7, with 9 bases matching TRBD1. The CDR3 runs 14 residues. Trimming took 5 bases from V and 4 from J; bases not matched to a gene: 9. From germline, CDR1 is DFQATT and CDR2 SNEGSKA (reference sequence). In DNA, the CDR3 is TGCAGTGCTGCAATGGGACAGGGCCGTTACGAGCAGTACTTC. Translation: CSAAMGQGRYEQYF.

This clonotype showed up many times. The CDR3 loop is CASSGQKGNQPQHF. The CDR3 DNA is TGTGCCAGCTCCGGACAGAAAGGGAATCAGCCCCAGCATTTT. V is TRBV18 and J is TRBJ1-5; TRBD1 might be the D (6 bases). Germline CDR1 and CDR2: KGHSH and LQKENI. Trimming left V 6 bases short and J 4 bases short, with 13 bases between. The CDR3 runs 14 residues. The whole variable domain, remainder taken from reference TRBV18 and TRBJ1-5, is NAGVMQNPRHLVRRRGQEARLRCSPMKGHSHVYWYRQLPEEGLKFMVYLQKENIIDESGMPKERFSAEFPKEGPSILRIQQVVRGDSAAYFCASSGQKGNQPQHFGDGTRLSIL.

Many counts were recorded for this clonotype. This chain joins TRBV7-9 and TRBJ1-1, with unresolved D. The CDR3 is 14 residues long. Trimming removed 5 bases at V and 1 base at J, with 11 bases between. Germline values: CDR1 SEHNR, CDR2 FQNEAQ (reference sequence). The CDR3 DNA follows: TGTGCCAGCAGCCCTAGGAACCGGAACACTGAAGCTTTCTTT. Encoded protein: CASSPRNRNTEAFF.

A few counts support this clonotype. The V call is TRBV6-1, the J call TRBJ1-1; D not certain. Trimming removed 6 bases at V and 6 bases at J, with 11 bases between. CDR1 and CDR2 from the germline V gene are MNHNS and SASEGT. CDR3 length: 12 amino acids. The CDR3, as DNA: TGTGCCAGCAGCGACGTCGTCCCTGAAGCTTTCTTT. This translates into CASSDVVPEAFF.

This clonotype was detected a few times. The chain recombines TRBV6-1 with TRBJ2-7; TRBD1 agrees at 7 bases. The CDR3 is made up of 13 amino acids. V lost 7 bases to trimming and J lost 6 bases; unmatched junction nucleotides: 9. CDR1 and CDR2 (germline): MNHNS, SASEGT. The CDR3 is CASNLDRIGEQYF. CDR3 DNA: TGTGCCAGCAATTTGGACAGGATCGGCGAGCAGTACTTC.

The sample holds a few counts of this clonotype. The J gene is TRBJ2-5, the V gene TRBV13; 11 bases are shared with TRBD2. Losses at the gene ends were 3 bases for V and 5 bases for J; bases not matched to a gene: 14. The V gene's germline CDR1 is PRHDT and CDR2 FYEKMQ (reference sequence). This CDR3 comprises 18 residues. The CDR3 sequence is CASSLTTSGGYPRETQYF. The CDR3 region has the DNA TGTGCCAGCAGCTTGACAACTAGCGGGGGTTACCCGAGGGAGACCCAGTACTTC.

The chain uses TRBV7-9 and TRBJ1-2, with a possible D match to TRBD1 (6 bases). Per germline, CDR1 SEHNR and CDR2 FQNEAQ (reference sequence). The CDR3 length is 15 residues. Trimming removed 5 bases at V and 6 bases at J, with 19 bases between. The CDR3 DNA reads as TGTGCCAGCAGCCTCCTAGAACAGGGATGGGATGGCTACACCTTC. Residues: CASSLLEQGWDGYTF.

This chain links TRBV12-3 or TRBV12-4 with TRBJ2-7, with D possibly TRBD2 on 6 matching bases. The CDR3 sequence is 14 residues long. V lost 2 bases, J lost 4 bases, and 12 bases lay in between. The CDR3, as DNA: TGTGCCAGCAGTTTAAGGGGACTCGCATACGAGCAGTACTTC. Its translation: CASSLRGLAYEQYF.